The clone carrying this TCR beta chain came up many times. Its antigen is still unknown. Sequence at one end of the junction differs from germline and may be a read error. Sample-barcoded 5' priming and a J-beta primer mix drove a second PCR of roughly 6 to 12 cycles. Sequencing recovered at least 2.5 million CDR3-containing paired-end reads from each sample. TCRdb processed the 5' RACE reads anew with MiXCR; each CDR3 protein has one entry. The profile shows around 320,000 distinct CDR3 sequences, less than 30% of them singletons. These data originate in a study of blood T cells in healthy people across ages. This CDR3 is 12 amino acids long. CDR1 and CDR2 (germline): SQVTM, ANQGSEA. Study results and caveats: Estimates drawn from one million T cells were deemed to understate diversity. Per million T cells, the diversity of TCR beta decreased roughly linearly as age advanced.

Every sample gave at least 5.5 micrograms of total RNA when it was extracted. The receptor's source is a woman in her seventies in good health. The sequencing input was blood. This sequence joins TRBV29-1 and TRBJ2-3; D gene uncertain. The CDR3 spells CSVEGDTDTQYF. The DNA for the CDR3 is TGCAGCGTAGAAGGTGACACAGATACGCAGTATTTT.